These 7 T cell receptor beta chains were all obtained from the same sample, sequenced in a study of shared clonotypes between healthy human individuals. Method: immunoSEQ multiplex PCR; TCRdb's copy keeps in-frame clones and lacks some. The sample lists approximately 1.5 million clones, approximately 98% seen once, with around 0.47% in the top ten. What was sequenced was naive CD4+ T cells sorted from blood. The subset was: CD45RA+ positively selected. Every receptor here comes from a man aged 25 to 40 in good health.

V usage is TRBV28 and J usage is TRBJ2-3; perhaps D is TRBD1 or TRBD2 (5 bases each). Trimming removed 8 bases at V and 5 bases at J, with 8 bases between. Looked up from germline, CDR1 is MDHEN and CDR2 is SYDVKM. The CDR3 runs 11 residues. The CDR3 protein is CASARGDTQYF. CDR3 sequence (DNA): TGTGCCAGCGCGAGGGGAGATACGCAGTATTTT.

This chain joins TRBV7-8 and TRBJ2-1, with D hard to call. CDR3 size: 13 residues. Trimming removed 5 bases from V and 9 bases from J, with 14 bases in between. Germline values: CDR1 SGHVS, CDR2 FQNEAQ. The CDR3 nucleotides read TGTGCCAGCAGCCCATCTAGGGTGAGTGAGCAGTTCTTC. It translates to CASSPSRVSEQFF.

The rearrangement uses TRBV5-1 and TRBJ2-7; 10 nucleotides agree with TRBD2. Germline V lookup: CDR1 SGHRS, CDR2 YFSETQ. With V trimmed by 0 bases and J by 3 bases, 9 bases remained unmatched. This CDR3 has 17 residues. The CDR3, as DNA: TGCGCCAGCAGCTTGGCGCCTAGCGGGAGCACCCTCTACGAGCAGTACTTC. It translates to CASSLAPSGSTLYEQYF.

V gene TRBV5-4 combines with J gene TRBJ2-1; D not certain. Trimming cost V 4 bases and J 7 bases, with 15 bases left between them. Germline CDR1 is SGHNT and CDR2 is YYREEE (reference sequence). This CDR3 is built from 14 residues. The CDR3 sequence is CASSVQLVKNEQFF. In DNA form, the CDR3 reads TGTGCCAGCAGCGTACAACTTGTGAAGAATGAGCAGTTCTTC.

About this clone: The sample contains more than one DNA sequence encoding this CDR3. The CDR3 DNA is TGTGCCAGCAGCGCGGGACCGGACAATGAGCAGTTCTTC. Residues: CASSAGPDNEQFF. The V gene is TRBV9, the J gene TRBJ2-1; D is possibly TRBD1 or TRBD2 (5 bases each). Trimming shortened V by 3 bases and J by 5 bases, and 9 bases separated the two germline ends. The CDR3 consists of 13 residues. Germline assignment: CDR1 SGDLS and CDR2 YYNGEE.

CDR3 DNA: TGTGCCAGCAGTTATTTGACTAGCGGGAGATCCTACGAGCAGTACTTC. This codes for CASSYLTSGRSYEQYF. This chain links TRBV6-5 with TRBJ2-7, with TRBD2 identical over 12 bases. Trimming at V came to 3 bases and at J to 1 base, leaving 4 bases not matched to a gene. Per the germline V gene, CDR1 is MNHEY and CDR2 is SVGAGI. This CDR3 contains 16 residues.

The chain joins TRBV5-1 to TRBJ2-1, with TRBD2 matching over 12 bases. J gave up 0 bases and V 4 bases, and 5 bases lay outside the gene matches. This CDR3 has 17 residues. Germline CDR1 SGHRS, CDR2 YFSETQ. CDR3 in DNA: TGCGCCAGCAGCGGATGGACTAGCGGGATCTCCTACAATGAGCAGTTCTTC. As protein: CASSGWTSGISYNEQFF.